The source of this TCR beta chain is a study of blood T cell repertoires in COVID-19. Study context: The samples span acute and convalescent COVID-19 from the United States, Italy and Spain.

Authors' data handling: Amplification with reference gene primers provided the estimates of nucleated cell counts. The assay was immunoSEQ multiplex PCR, and TCRdb's table has in-frame clones only and misses some. V and J calls and clone size come straight from that table; D and trimming were deduced from the DNA. Of 200,000 to 250,000 clones listed, roughly 85% are singletons. Only one count was recorded for this clone. This CDR3 spans 14 amino acids. V gave up 3 bases and J gave up 1 base, with 6 bases separating them. Germline V gene data show CDR1 as MNHEY and CDR2 as SMNVEV (reference sequence). This TCR was sampled from a young woman who had recovered from COVID-19. This chain uses TRBV27 with TRBJ2-2; no definite D call. Material for sequencing was peripheral blood. The CDR3 DNA is TGTGCCAGCAGTTTTCCAGGGAACACCGGGGAGCTGTTTTTT. Translation: CASSFPGNTGELFF.